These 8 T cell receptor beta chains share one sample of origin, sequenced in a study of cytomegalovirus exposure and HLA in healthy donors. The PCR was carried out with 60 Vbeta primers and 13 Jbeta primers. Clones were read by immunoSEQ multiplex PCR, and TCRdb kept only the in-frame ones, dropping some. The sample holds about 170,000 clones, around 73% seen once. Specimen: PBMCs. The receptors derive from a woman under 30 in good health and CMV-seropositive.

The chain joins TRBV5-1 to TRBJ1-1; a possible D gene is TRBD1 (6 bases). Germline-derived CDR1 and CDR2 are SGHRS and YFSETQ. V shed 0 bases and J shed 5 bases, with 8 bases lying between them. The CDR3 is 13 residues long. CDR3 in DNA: TGCGCCAGCAGCTTGGAGGACAGAACTGAAGCTTTCTTT. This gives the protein CASSLEDRTEAFF.

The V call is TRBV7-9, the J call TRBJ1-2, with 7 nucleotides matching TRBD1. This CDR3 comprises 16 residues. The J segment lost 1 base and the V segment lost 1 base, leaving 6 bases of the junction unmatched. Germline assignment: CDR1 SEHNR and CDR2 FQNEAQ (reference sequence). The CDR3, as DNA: TGTGCCAGCAGCTTAGTGGGGACAGTGATTAACTATGGCTACACCTTC. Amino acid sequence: CASSLVGTVINYGYTF.

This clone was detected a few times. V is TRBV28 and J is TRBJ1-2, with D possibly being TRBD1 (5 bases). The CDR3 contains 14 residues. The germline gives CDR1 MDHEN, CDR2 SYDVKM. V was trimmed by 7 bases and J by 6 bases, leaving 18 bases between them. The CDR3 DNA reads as TGTGCCAGCACCCACAGGATCACCAGGGATGGCTACACCTTC. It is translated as CASTHRITRDGYTF.

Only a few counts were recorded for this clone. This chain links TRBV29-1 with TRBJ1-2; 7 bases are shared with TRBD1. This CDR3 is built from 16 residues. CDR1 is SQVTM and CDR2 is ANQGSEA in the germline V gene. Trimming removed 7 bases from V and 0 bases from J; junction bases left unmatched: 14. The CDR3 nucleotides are TGCAGCGCTTCTAGAGTAGGGGACAGCTCTAACTATGGCTACACCTTC. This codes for CSASRVGDSSNYGYTF.

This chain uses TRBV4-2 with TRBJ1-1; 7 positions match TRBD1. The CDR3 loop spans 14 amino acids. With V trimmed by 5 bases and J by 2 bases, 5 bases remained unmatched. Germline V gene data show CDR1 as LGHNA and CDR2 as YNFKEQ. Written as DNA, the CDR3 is TGTGCCAGCAGCTGGACAGGTGAAAACACTGAAGCTTTCTTT. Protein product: CASSWTGENTEAFF.

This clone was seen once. The CDR3 here is CASSLPQGLNTEAFF. DNA of the CDR3: TGTGCCAGCAGCTTACCTCAGGGCCTGAACACTGAAGCTTTCTTT. The chain is built from TRBV7-9 and TRBJ1-1, with TRBD1 as a possible D gene (5 bases). V was clipped by 2 bases and J by 0 bases, with 10 bases between them. The V gene's germline CDR1 is SEHNR and CDR2 FQNEAQ (reference sequence). This CDR3 region has 15 residues. The whole variable domain, filled in from reference TRBV7-9 and TRBJ1-1, reads DTGVSQNPRHKITKRGQNVTFRCDPISEHNRLYWYRQTLGQGPEFLTYFQNEAQLEKSRLLSDRFSAERPKGSFSTLEIQRTEQGDSAMYLCASSLPQGLNTEAFFGQGTRLTVV.

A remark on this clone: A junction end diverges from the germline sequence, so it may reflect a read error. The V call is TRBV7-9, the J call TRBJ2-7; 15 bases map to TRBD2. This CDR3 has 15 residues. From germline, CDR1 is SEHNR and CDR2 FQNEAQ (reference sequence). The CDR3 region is CSSSLGLAGGLEQYF. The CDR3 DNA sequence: TGTTCCAGCAGCTTAGGACTAGCGGGGGGGCTAGAGCAGTACTTC. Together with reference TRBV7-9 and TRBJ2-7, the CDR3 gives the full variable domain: DTGVSQNPRHKITKRGQNVTFRCDPISEHNRLYWYRQTLGQGPEFLTYFQNEAQLEKSRLLSDRFSAERPKGSFSTLEIQRTEQGDSAMYLCSSSLGLAGGLEQYFGPGTRLTVT.

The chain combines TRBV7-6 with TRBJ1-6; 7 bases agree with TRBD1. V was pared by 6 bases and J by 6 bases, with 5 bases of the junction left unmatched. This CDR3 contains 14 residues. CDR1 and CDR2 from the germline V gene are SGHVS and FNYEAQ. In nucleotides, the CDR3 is TGTGCCAGCAGTTCGGGGACAGCTAATTCACCCCTCCACTTT. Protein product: CASSSGTANSPLHF. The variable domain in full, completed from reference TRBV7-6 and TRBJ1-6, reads GAGVSQSPRYKVTKRGQDVALRCDPISGHVSLYWYRQALGQGPEFLTYFNYEAQQDKSGLPNDRFSAERPEGSISTLTIQRTEQRDSAMYRCASSSGTANSPLHFGNGTRLTVT.